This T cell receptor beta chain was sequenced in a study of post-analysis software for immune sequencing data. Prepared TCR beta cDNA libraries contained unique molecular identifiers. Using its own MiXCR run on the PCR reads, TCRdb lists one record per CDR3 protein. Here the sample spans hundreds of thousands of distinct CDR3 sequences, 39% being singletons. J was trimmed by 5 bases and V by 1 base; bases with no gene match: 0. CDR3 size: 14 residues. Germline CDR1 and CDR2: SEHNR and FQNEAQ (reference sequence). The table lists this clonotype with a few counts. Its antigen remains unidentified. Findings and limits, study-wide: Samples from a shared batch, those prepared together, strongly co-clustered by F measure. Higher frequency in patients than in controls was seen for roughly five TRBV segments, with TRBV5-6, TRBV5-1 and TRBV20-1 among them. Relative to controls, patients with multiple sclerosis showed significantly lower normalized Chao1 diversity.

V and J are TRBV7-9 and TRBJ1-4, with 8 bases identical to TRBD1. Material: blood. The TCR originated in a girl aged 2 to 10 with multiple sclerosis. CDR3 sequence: CASSLGTGNEKLFF. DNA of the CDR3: TGTGCCAGCAGCTTAGGGACAGGGAATGAAAAACTGTTTTTT.